A selection of T cell receptor beta chains follows, all from one sample in a study of blood T cell repertoires in COVID-19. Clones were sequenced by immunoSEQ multiplex PCR, and TCRdb holds only the in-frame ones, with some missing. The sample lists roughly 50,000 clones; about 85% were seen once. Source material: peripheral blood. Receptors were obtained from a human donor in a cohort sampled during active COVID-19. CDR3s include the opening cysteine and the closing phenylalanine or tryptophan. A D gene is named only where the DNA matches it firmly. Size values are once, few and many counts, or a class for expanded clones, and some rows have none.

TRBJ1-3,.,.,TRBV28,TGTGCCAGCAGTTCGTTTGACAGGTACTCTGGAAACACCATATATTTT,CASSSFDRYSGNTIYF
TRBJ2-2,.,.,TRBV19,TGTGCCAGTAGTATTACGGCTAGCGCCGGGGAGCTGTTTTTT,CASSITASAGELFF
TRBJ1-4,TRBD1,.,TRBV19,TGTGCCAGTAGTACTGGGACAGGGATCGAGGGTGAAAAACTGTTTTTT,CASSTGTGIEGEKLFF
TRBJ2-1,.,few,TRBV5-8,TGTGCCAGCCCGGAAAGCGCGCCCCCGAGCTCCTACAATGAGCAGTTCTTC,CASPESAPPSSYNEQFF
TRBJ2-7,.,.,TRBV6-5,TGTGCCAGCAGTCCCACGGGCTCCTACGAGCAGTACTTC,CASSPTGSYEQYF
TRBJ2-1,.,.,TRBV29-1,TGCAGCGTGAGGACTATGTACAATGAGCAGTTCTTC,CSVRTMYNEQFF
TRBJ2-7,.,.,TRBV19,TGTGCCAGTAGAGCAGGGCCCCTCTACGAGCAGTACTTC,CASRAGPLYEQYF
TRBJ2-2,TRBD1,.,TRBV3-1/TRBV3-2,TGTGCCAGCAGCCAACTTCCGGGACAGGGGACCGGGGAGCTGTTTTTT,CASSQLPGQGTGELFF
TRBJ2-1,TRBD2,.,TRBV9,TGTGCCAGCAGCGTAGACGCCGGAGGGAGGGTTCTCTACAATGAGCAGTTCTTC,CASSVDAGGRVLYNEQFF
TRBJ2-1,TRBD1,.,TRBV5-1,TGCGCCAGCAGCTTGGGTGGGACAGGGGCTGGCAATGAGCAGTTCTTC,CASSLGGTGAGNEQFF
TRBJ1-4,TRBD1,.,TRBV2,TGTGCCACTTCAGACAGGGGGCAAGAAAAACTGTTTTTT,CATSDRGQEKLFF
TRBJ2-2,TRBD2,.,TRBV19,TGTGCCAGTAGCCCACTAGCGGGAGGGTATGGCGGGGAGCTGTTTTTT,CASSPLAGGYGGELFF
TRBJ2-7,.,.,TRBV2,TGTGCCAGCAGTGAAAGGGGACTCTACGAGCAGTACTTC,CASSERGLYEQYF
TRBJ2-1,.,.,TRBV19,TGTGCCAGTAGTATTCGAGGAGTAGGAGTTCGCAATGAGCAGTTCTTC,CASSIRGVGVRNEQFF
TRBJ2-1,TRBD2,once,TRBV10-3,TGTGCCATCAGTGAGAAGCGGGAGGGCCGCAATGAGCAGTTCTTC,CAISEKREGRNEQFF
TRBJ2-7,.,few,TRBV28,TGTGCCAGCAGTTTAGGGGGCCCAGCTAGCGAGCAGTACTTC,CASSLGGPASEQYF
TRBJ1-1,TRBD1,.,TRBV7-9,TGTGCCAGCAGACCAATGACAGGGGTATGGAACACTGAAGCTTTCTTT,CASRPMTGVWNTEAFF
TRBJ2-7,.,once,TRBV21-1,TGTGCCAGCAGCAAAGTAGTCCACTACGAGCAGTACTTC,CASSKVVHYEQYF
TRBJ2-3,.,.,TRBV5-4,TGTGCCAGCAGCTTGGACGGGAATACGCAGTATTTT,CASSLDGNTQYF
TRBJ1-3,.,.,TRBV10-2,TGCGCCAGCAGTGGCGACAGCCGAAACACCATATATTTT,CASSGDSRNTIYF
TRBJ2-5,TRBD2,.,TRBV5-8,TGTGCCAGCAGCTTCCCTCGGGGCGGGAGGGCCTGGACCCAGTACTTC,CASSFPRGGRAWTQYF
TRBJ1-1,TRBD1,few,TRBV11-2,TGTGCCAGCAGCTTCGGACAGGCGAACACTGAAGCTTTCTTT,CASSFGQANTEAFF
TRBJ1-1,.,.,TRBV9,TGTGCCAGCAGCGTTACCGGGAGGGGCGAAACTGAAGCTTTCTTT,CASSVTGRGETEAFF
TRBJ1-4,TRBD1,.,TRBV18,TGTGCCAGCTCCGGACAGGGGGGGACCCAAACGGCTGAAAAACTGTTTTTT,CASSGQGGTQTAEKLFF
TRBJ1-1,.,.,TRBV28,TGTGCCAGCAGTTTACACGGGGTGAACACTGAAGCTTTCTTT,CASSLHGVNTEAFF
TRBJ1-5,.,few,TRBV19,TGTGCCAGTAGAACAGTCCGGGGTGATCAGCCCCAGCATTTT,CASRTVRGDQPQHF
TRBJ1-5,TRBD1,.,TRBV19,TGTGCCAGTGCACCAGGTCGAGGACAGGGGGCGAGAAAGCCCCAGCATTTT,CASAPGRGQGARKPQHF
TRBJ2-5,TRBD2,.,TRBV28,TGTGCCAGCAGTGTCGGACTAGCGGCGCTATCACAAGAGACCCAGTACTTC,CASSVGLAALSQETQYF
TRBJ1-6,.,.,TRBV9,TGTGCCAGCAGCGTAGGAGGGACAAGCCGTTCTAATTCACCCCTCCACTTT,CASSVGGTSRSNSPLHF
TRBJ2-5,TRBD2,.,TRBV11-2,TGTGCCAGCAGTCCCAGGTGGGGGACTAGCGGAGTTCAAGAGACCCAGTACTTC,CASSPRWGTSGVQETQYF
TRBJ1-4,.,.,TRBV18,TGTGCCAGCTCACCTTCGGCCGTCGGGGATGAAAAACTGTTTTTT,CASSPSAVGDEKLFF
TRBJ1-6,.,.,TRBV15,TGTGCCACCAGCAATAGGGCGGGAGGGCCCCTCCACTTT,CATSNRAGGPLHF
TRBJ2-1,TRBD2,.,TRBV28,TGTGCCAGCAGTTTATCGGTCTCTAGCGGAAACCCCTCCTACAATGAGCAGTTCTTC,CASSLSVSSGNPSYNEQFF
TRBJ2-3,TRBD2,once,TRBV3-1/TRBV3-2,TGTGCCAGCAGCCAAGGACTAGCGGGCGTTGATACGCAGTATTTT,CASSQGLAGVDTQYF
TRBJ2-7,TRBD1,.,TRBV14,TGTGCCAGCAGCCAAGATCTTGCCAGGGGGTACGAGCAGTACTTC,CASSQDLARGYEQYF
TRBJ2-3,TRBD2,.,TRBV19,TGTGCCAGTAGTAAAGCGGGAGCGAGAGATACGCAGTATTTT,CASSKAGARDTQYF
TRBJ2-7,.,.,TRBV27,TGTGCCAGCACTAAATCCGCTGGTCCCTTTGTCGAGCAGTACTTC,CASTKSAGPFVEQYF
TRBJ2-7,.,.,TRBV7-8,TGTGCCAGCAGCGGAGAAGCCCACGAGCAGTACTTC,CASSGEAHEQYF
TRBJ1-1,.,few,TRBV7-9,TGTGCCAGCAGCCCGTTAAGTAGCGTGAACACTGAAGCTTTCTTT,CASSPLSSVNTEAFF
TRBJ2-7,TRBD2,.,TRBV4-1,TGCGCCAGCAGCCTAACCCCGGGGAGGGACCTCTACGAGCAGTACTTC,CASSLTPGRDLYEQYF
TRBJ2-3,TRBD2,.,TRBV10-1,TGCGCCAGCAGTGCCCCAGCGGGAGGCACAGATACGCAGTATTTT,CASSAPAGGTDTQYF
TRBJ2-1,TRBD1,.,TRBV29-1,TGCAGCGTACCCGGGACAGGGGGTACTGAGCAGTTCTTC,CSVPGTGGTEQFF
TRBJ1-1,.,.,TRBV5-6,TGTGCCAGCAGCCATATAAGCAGCAGCGGCACTGAAGCTTTCTTT,CASSHISSSGTEAFF
TRBJ1-6,.,.,TRBV6-6,TGTGCCAGCAGTCCCTCCCAACAGGGAAGGCCTAATTCACCCCTCCACTTT,CASSPSQQGRPNSPLHF
TRBJ2-5,.,.,TRBV3-1/TRBV3-2,TGTGCCAGCAGTCGTCATTTACAGCTATTGCAAGAGACCCAGTACTTC,CASSRHLQLLQETQYF
TRBJ2-2,TRBD2,few,TRBV7-6,TGTGCCAGCGGGGCGGGAGCGAACACCGGGGAGCTGTTTTTT,CASGAGANTGELFF
TRBJ2-1,TRBD2,.,TRBV3-1/TRBV3-2,TGTGCCAGCAGATTGCGGGAGGGCAGCGATGAGCAGTTCTTC,CASRLREGSDEQFF
TRBJ2-5,TRBD1,.,TRBV9,TGTGCCAGCAGCGGGGACAGGCGGGGCCACCAAGAGACCCAGTACTTC,CASSGDRRGHQETQYF
TRBJ1-5,TRBD1,.,TRBV6-6,TGTGCCAGCAGAAACTACCGTGGGACAGGCAATCAGCCCCAGCATTTT,CASRNYRGTGNQPQHF
TRBJ2-7,.,.,TRBV19,TGTGCCAGTAGTACCTACTACGAGCAGTACTTC,CASSTYYEQYF
TRBJ2-5,TRBD1,.,TRBV5-4,TGTGCCAGCAGCGTCCAGGGGGCCCGAGAGACCCAGTACTTC,CASSVQGARETQYF
TRBJ2-2,TRBD1,few,TRBV10-1,TGCGCCAGCAGTGAGGGGGACAGGGTCACCGGGGAGCTGTTTTTT,CASSEGDRVTGELFF
TRBJ2-2,TRBD2,.,TRBV4-1,TGCGCCAGCAGCCAAGACCCCCGGCGGGAGGGATACACCGGGGAGCTGTTTTTT,CASSQDPRREGYTGELFF
TRBJ1-1,.,.,TRBV9,TGTGCCAGCAGCGCCCAAGGACAGACGAACACTGAAGCTTTCTTT,CASSAQGQTNTEAFF
TRBJ2-3,.,.,TRBV11-2,TGTGCCAGCAGCTTAGCTAGGTCCTCGGAGTCTGGCACAGATACGCAGTATTTT,CASSLARSSESGTDTQYF
TRBJ2-7,TRBD2,once,TRBV18,TGTGCCAGCTCACCAGGAAGCGGGAGGGTATCCTACGAGCAGTACTTC,CASSPGSGRVSYEQYF
TRBJ2-7,TRBD2,.,TRBV3-1/TRBV3-2,TGTGCCAGCAGCCCTCGGGGGGCTAGCGGGAGGGCCGGGTGGTTAAACGAGCAGTACTTC,CASSPRGASGRAGWLNEQYF
TRBJ2-2,TRBD2,.,TRBV3-1/TRBV3-2,TGTGCCAGCAGCCCCGTGTCTAGCGGGAGGGCCCCCGGGGAGCTGTTTTTT,CASSPVSSGRAPGELFF
TRBJ1-3,TRBD1,once,TRBV30,TGTGCCTGGGACAGGGGAACTGGAAACACCATATATTTT,CAWDRGTGNTIYF
TRBJ1-3,.,.,TRBV5-5,TGTGCCAGCAGCTTGGTGGGGGCAGGAGGAAACACCATATATTTT,CASSLVGAGGNTIYF